The 30 T cell receptor beta chains below come from one sample, sequenced in a study of beta chain features in type 1 diabetes. Findings and limits, study-wide: All four CD4+ subsets of Type 1 diabetes patients contained TCRB CDR3s that were moderately but significantly shorter.

These receptors have no known antigen. What was sequenced were expressed TCRB transcripts, since all of the isolated RNA had been reverse transcribed. The repertoire was sequenced with immunoSEQ multiplex PCR; TCRdb's copy has only in-frame clones and lacks some. Of some 350,000 clones in the sample, about 13% were seen once. The sample was naive CD4+ T cells from blood. The source of these receptors is a woman between 18 and 29 years old with type 1 diabetes.

This clone was seen a handful of times. V usage is TRBV11-2 and J usage is TRBJ2-6, with 12 positions matching TRBD2. V lost 4 bases to trimming and J lost 2 bases; unmatched junction nucleotides: 6. CDR3 size: 18 residues. Germline values: CDR1 SGHAT, CDR2 FQNNGV. The CDR3 is CASSSPTSGRPGANVLTF. The CDR3 DNA reads TGTGCCAGCAGCTCCCCTACTAGCGGGAGGCCTGGGGCCAACGTCCTGACTTTC.

With respect to this clone: At the DNA level, this CDR3 is encoded by other sequences in the same sample as well. The rearrangement uses TRBV11-2 and TRBJ2-5, with D possibly matching TRBD2 (6 bases). The CDR3 sequence is 13 residues long. The V gene's germline CDR1 is SGHAT and CDR2 FQNNGV. Trimming took 1 base from V and 4 from J, leaving 7 bases between them. The CDR3, as DNA: TGTGCCAGCAGCTTAGTCGGGGGAGAGACCCAGTACTTC. Translation gives CASSLVGGETQYF.

This chain joins TRBV28 and TRBJ2-3; maybe TRBD2 (5 bases). The CDR3 is 15 amino acids. Looked up from germline, CDR1 is MDHEN and CDR2 is SYDVKM. Trimming cost V 5 bases and J 5 bases, with 17 bases left between them. The CDR3 reads CASSPTGVSVDTQYF. The CDR3 coding sequence is TGTGCCAGCAGTCCTACCGGGGTTTCGGTAGATACGCAGTATTTT.

V and J are TRBV28 and TRBJ2-7; D is ambiguous. Germline CDR1 reads MDHEN; CDR2 reads SYDVKM. V lost 5 bases and J lost 4, with 15 bases in between. The CDR3 contains 14 residues. In nucleotides, the CDR3 is TGTGCCAGCAGTAGGAGCCCCGCAATTTACGAGCAGTACTTC. Protein: CASSRSPAIYEQYF.

This clone was counted between two and nine times. This chain joins TRBV29-1 and TRBJ2-1; 11 nucleotides line up with TRBD2. The CDR3 has 17 amino acids. From germline, CDR1 is SQVTM and CDR2 ANQGSEA. Unmatched junction bases numbered 13, after V lost 7 bases and J lost 2 bases. The CDR3 loop is CSAQRTSGSHTYNEQFF. The CDR3 DNA reads TGCAGCGCCCAGCGGACTAGCGGGTCCCATACCTACAATGAGCAGTTCTTC.

This clone was found a few times. The CDR3: CAWRHPSGFEAFF. In DNA form, the CDR3 reads TGTGCCTGGAGGCACCCCAGCGGGTTTGAAGCTTTCTTT. The chain carries TRBV30 and TRBJ1-1; no clear D. Germline CDR1 reads GTSNPN; CDR2 reads SVGIG (reference sequence). The CDR3 is 13 residues long. The V and J ends lost 3 bases and 7 bases respectively, with 15 bases between them.

This clone occurred a few times. The chain employs TRBV7-8 and TRBJ1-1; 9 bases agree with TRBD1. The CDR3 sequence is 15 residues long. V gave up 3 bases and J gave up 5 bases; unmatched junction bases: 7. The V gene's germline CDR1 is SGHVS and CDR2 FQNEAQ. This chain's CDR3 is CASSLMGQGRTEAFF. The CDR3 bases are TGTGCCAGCAGCTTGATGGGACAGGGAAGGACTGAAGCTTTCTTT. Combining the CDR3 with reference TRBV7-8 and TRBJ1-1 gives the whole variable domain GAGVSQSPRYKVAKRGQDVALRCDPISGHVSLFWYQQALGQGPEFLTYFQNEAQLDKSGLPSDRFFAERPEGSVSTLKIQRTQQEDSAVYLCASSLMGQGRTEAFFGQGTRLTVV.

This sequence joins TRBV7-9 and TRBJ2-1; 7 nucleotides line up with TRBD1. The CDR3 loop spans 16 amino acids. V lost 5 bases and J lost 0; bases outside the gene matches: 7. Germline V gives CDR1 SEHNR, CDR2 FQNEAQ (reference sequence). CDR3 sequence reads: CASSPRGPRSYNEQFF. CDR3 in DNA: TGTGCCAGCAGCCCAAGGGGGCCGCGCTCCTACAATGAGCAGTTCTTC. The full variable domain, in which reference TRBV7-9 and TRBJ2-1 provide the parts outside the CDR3, is DTGVSQNPRHKITKRGQNVTFRCDPISEHNRLYWYRQTLGQGPEFLTYFQNEAQLEKSRLLSDRFSAERPKGSFSTLEIQRTEQGDSAMYLCASSPRGPRSYNEQFFGPGTRLTVL.

The chain has TRBV7-6 and TRBJ2-6; TRBD1 is a possible D gene (6 bases). The ends were cut back, 1 base at V and 0 bases at J, with 10 bases in the middle. Germline V gene lookup returns CDR1 SGHVS and CDR2 FNYEAQ. The CDR3 runs 17 residues. CDR3 coding DNA: TGTGCCAGCAGCTTAGGGACAGCTTACTCTGGGGCCAACGTCCTGACTTTC. It yields the protein CASSLGTAYSGANVLTF. Using reference TRBV7-6 and TRBJ2-6 for the parts outside the CDR3, the full variable domain is GAGVSQSPRYKVTKRGQDVALRCDPISGHVSLYWYRQALGQGPEFLTYFNYEAQQDKSGLPNDRFSAERPEGSISTLTIQRTEQRDSAMYRCASSLGTAYSGANVLTFGAGSRLTVL.

This clone was seen more than once but under ten times. The V and J genes are TRBV9 and TRBJ2-5; 7 nucleotides match TRBD2. The V segment lost 4 bases and the J segment 4 bases; nucleotides outside the gene matches: 13. Germline values: CDR1 SGDLS, CDR2 YYNGEE. The CDR3 is made up of 16 amino acids. CDR3 residues: CASSTVPGGRLETQYF. CDR3 nucleotides: TGTGCCAGCAGCACGGTACCGGGAGGAAGGCTAGAGACCCAGTACTTC.

Concerning this clone: The sample contains more than one DNA sequence encoding this CDR3. The V and J genes are TRBV18 and TRBJ2-7; TRBD1 matches 7 bases. This CDR3 contains 15 residues. Germline CDR1 and CDR2: KGHSH and LQKENI. Losses at the gene ends were 3 bases for V and 0 bases for J; bases not matched to a gene: 5. CDR3 sequence reads: CASSPDRPSSYEQYF. Written as DNA, the CDR3 is TGTGCCAGCTCACCGGACAGGCCTAGCTCCTACGAGCAGTACTTC. Looking up the rest from reference TRBV18 and TRBJ2-7 gives the full variable domain: NAGVMQNPRHLVRRRGQEARLRCSPMKGHSHVYWYRQLPEEGLKFMVYLQKENIIDESGMPKERFSAEFPKEGPSILRIQQVVRGDSAAYFCASSPDRPSSYEQYFGPGTRLTVT.

V and J are TRBV11-2 and TRBJ2-7; TRBD2 is a possible D gene (6 bases). V lost 1 base to trimming and J lost 4 bases, with 17 bases between them. The germline V gene encodes CDR1 SGHAT and CDR2 FQNNGV. The length of the CDR3 is 16 residues. CDR3 bases: TGTGCCAGCAGCTTAGGAGCGGGCTCCCTCACTTACGAGCAGTACGTC. Its protein is CASSLGAGSLTYEQYV.

The chain is built from TRBV28 and TRBJ2-1; no reliable D call. This CDR3 spans 11 amino acids. Per the germline V gene, CDR1 is MDHEN and CDR2 is SYDVKM. Trimming removed 8 bases from V and 8 bases from J, with 10 bases in between. For the CDR3, the DNA is TGTGCCAGCGGCCCCCTCGATGAGCAGTTCTTC. This gives the protein CASGPLDEQFF.

The CDR3 is CASVRQENQPQHF. As DNA, the CDR3 is TGTGCCAGCGTTAGACAGGAAAATCAGCCCCAGCATTTT. The gene calls are TRBV2 and TRBJ1-5; D is perhaps TRBD1 (6 bases). Trimming cost V 8 bases and J 4 bases, with 12 bases left between them. This CDR3 has 13 amino acids. Germline lookup yields CDR1 SNHLY and CDR2 FYNNEI.

This clone was seen only a few times. J is TRBJ2-5 and V is TRBV18; no clear D gene. The CDR3 is 10 residues long. Germline-derived CDR1 and CDR2 are KGHSH and LQKENI. The V end was cut by 6 bases, the J end by 5 bases, with 4 bases between. CDR3 sequence reads: CASSAETQYF. CDR3 nucleotides: TGTGCCAGCTCCGCGGAGACCCAGTACTTC.

The CDR3 sequence is CASSVAGQGDEQFF. In DNA form, the CDR3 reads TGTGCCAGCAGCGTAGCGGGACAGGGGGATGAGCAGTTCTTC. The chain is built from TRBV9 and TRBJ2-1; 11 nucleotides align to TRBD1. The CDR3 is made up of 14 amino acids. The V gene end was trimmed by 0 bases and the J gene end by 8 bases; junction bases not matched to a gene: 1. Germline CDR1 and CDR2: SGDLS and YYNGEE.

The rearrangement joins TRBV9 to TRBJ2-7, with TRBD1 matching over 11 bases. This CDR3 is built from 16 residues. Germline CDR1 and CDR2: SGDLS and YYNGEE. Unmatched junction bases numbered 8, after V lost 1 base and J lost 5 bases. CDR3 loop: CASSVRISGQGDEQYV. CDR3 bases: TGTGCCAGCAGCGTAAGGATCTCGGGACAGGGGGACGAGCAGTACGTC.

The rearrangement joins TRBV4-3 to TRBJ2-1; the match to TRBD1 covers 7 bases. The V segment lost 1 base and the J segment 7 bases; nucleotides outside the gene matches: 4. The length of the CDR3 is 14 residues. The germline CDR1 and CDR2 sequences are LGHNA and YSLEER. As DNA, the CDR3 is TGCGCCAGCAGCCAAGGGGGGACAGTAAATGAGCAGTTCTTC. Protein product: CASSQGGTVNEQFF.

The rearrangement uses TRBV9 and TRBJ2-2; D ambiguous. CDR1 is SGDLS and CDR2 is YYNGEE in the germline V gene. Trimming took off 0 bases at V and 0 bases at J, with 12 bases between the two ends. The CDR3 consists of 17 residues. The CDR3: CASSVAPGNANTGELFF. The DNA of the CDR3 is TGTGCCAGCAGCGTAGCTCCAGGAAACGCGAACACCGGGGAGCTGTTTTTT.

J is TRBJ2-3 and V is TRBV30, with TRBD2 identical over 10 bases. This CDR3 comprises 15 residues. Germline trimming cut 0 bases from V and 6 bases from J; bases unmatched to any gene: 6. Germline CDR1 reads GTSNPN; CDR2 reads SVGIG (reference sequence). CDR3 in DNA: TGTGCCTGGAGTGTAGGAGGACTAGCGGCGGATACGCAGTATTTT. It yields the protein CAWSVGGLAADTQYF.

This clone has a handful of counts. This rearrangement joins TRBV19 to TRBJ1-2, with TRBD1 identical over 9 bases. Trimming cost V 7 bases and J 8 bases; bases outside gene matches: 17. CDR1 is LNHDA, CDR2 SQIVND, per germline (reference sequence). This CDR3 spans 16 amino acids. CDR3 nucleotides: TGTGCCAGTACCCTTTCCGGAGGGGGACAGGGAGGAGGCTACACCTTC. Protein sequence: CASTLSGGGQGGGYTF.

This sequence joins TRBV27 and TRBJ2-7, with D unclear. Germline V gives CDR1 MNHEY, CDR2 SMNVEV (reference sequence). The CDR3 runs to 14 residues. V was trimmed by 2 bases and J by 2 bases, leaving 10 bases between them. The CDR3 loop reads CASSLGPLPYEQYF. The CDR3, as DNA: TGTGCCAGCAGTTTAGGGCCTCTCCCCTACGAGCAGTACTTC.

The chain recombines TRBV5-4 with TRBJ2-2; 7 bases agree with TRBD2. This CDR3 is built from 16 residues. V lost 0 bases to trimming and J lost 6 bases; unmatched junction nucleotides: 8. CDR1 SGHNT and CDR2 YYREEE come from the germline V gene (reference sequence). The CDR3: CASSLGWEGRSGELFF. The CDR3, as DNA: TGTGCCAGCAGCTTGGGGTGGGAGGGCCGGTCCGGGGAGCTGTTTTTT.

This clone appeared a few times. This chain connects TRBV11-3 to TRBJ2-1; unclear D gene. V lost 3 bases, J lost 8 bases, and 11 bases lay in between. The CDR3 runs 13 residues. Germline assignment: CDR1 SGHNT and CDR2 YENEEA. CDR3 sequence reads: CASSFQVYDEQFF. DNA for the CDR3: TGTGCCAGCAGCTTTCAGGTTTACGATGAGCAGTTCTTC. Together with reference TRBV11-3 and TRBJ2-1, the CDR3 gives the full variable domain: EAGVVQSPRYKIIEKKQPVAFWCNPISGHNTLYWYLQNLGQGPELLIRYENEEAVDDSQLPKDRFSAERLKGVDSTLKIQPAELGDSAVYLCASSFQVYDEQFFGPGTRLTVL.

This clone was seen a few times. The chain employs TRBV19 and TRBJ2-1; D call uncertain. Germline V CDR1 and CDR2: LNHDA, SQIVND (reference sequence). The CDR3 length is 15 residues. Trimming removed 0 bases at V and 0 bases at J, with 6 bases between. The DNA for the CDR3 is TGTGCCAGTAGTATAGACCGAGGCTCCTACAATGAGCAGTTCTTC. Protein: CASSIDRGSYNEQFF.

This clone occurred a few times. The J gene is TRBJ2-7, the V gene TRBV10-3; 10 positions match TRBD2. CDR1 is ENHRY and CDR2 is SYGVKD in the germline V gene. V trimming: 3 bases; J trimming: 4 bases; junction bases outside the gene matches: 6. This CDR3 is built from 15 residues. CDR3 protein: CAISDRGSGRYEQYV. CDR3 bases: TGTGCCATCAGTGATCGGGGTAGCGGGAGGTACGAGCAGTACGTC.

This chain connects TRBV6-1 to TRBJ2-1; a possible D gene is TRBD1 (6 bases). The V end lost 6 bases, the J end lost 3 bases, and 15 bases lay between the germline ends. The CDR3 has 15 residues. Germline-derived CDR1 and CDR2 are MNHNS and SASEGT. The chain's CDR3 is CASRRTAILYNEQFF. DNA for the CDR3: TGTGCCAGCAGGAGGACAGCCATTCTCTACAATGAGCAGTTCTTC.

The chain couples TRBV4-2 to TRBJ2-1, with 13 nucleotides matching TRBD2. Germline values: CDR1 LGHNA, CDR2 YNFKEQ. The V gene end was trimmed by 7 bases and the J gene end by 3 bases; junction bases not matched to a gene: 12. This CDR3 region has 18 residues. The CDR3, as DNA: TGTGCCAGCAAAAATCGACTAGCGGGAGGAGGGAACTACAATGAGCAGTTCTTC. This gives the protein CASKNRLAGGGNYNEQFF.

V gene TRBV7-9 combines with J gene TRBJ1-2; TRBD1 aligns across 7 bases. The CDR3 covers 13 residues. The V gene's germline CDR1 is SEHNR and CDR2 FQNEAQ (reference sequence). J lost 0 bases, V lost 7 bases, and 2 bases had no gene match. The CDR3 spells CASTDRANYGYTF. In nucleotides, the CDR3 is TGTGCCAGCACCGACAGGGCTAACTATGGCTACACCTTC.

The rearrangement uses TRBV7-8 and TRBJ1-4, with 9 bases lining up with TRBD1. The junction had 4 bases not matched to a gene; V was cut back by 1 base and J by 7 bases. This CDR3 has 15 amino acids. CDR1 and CDR2 from the germline V gene are SGHVS and FQNEAQ. CDR3 coding DNA: TGTGCCAGCAGCTTAGGACAGGGGGAGGTTGAAAAACTGTTTTTT. Translation: CASSLGQGEVEKLFF.